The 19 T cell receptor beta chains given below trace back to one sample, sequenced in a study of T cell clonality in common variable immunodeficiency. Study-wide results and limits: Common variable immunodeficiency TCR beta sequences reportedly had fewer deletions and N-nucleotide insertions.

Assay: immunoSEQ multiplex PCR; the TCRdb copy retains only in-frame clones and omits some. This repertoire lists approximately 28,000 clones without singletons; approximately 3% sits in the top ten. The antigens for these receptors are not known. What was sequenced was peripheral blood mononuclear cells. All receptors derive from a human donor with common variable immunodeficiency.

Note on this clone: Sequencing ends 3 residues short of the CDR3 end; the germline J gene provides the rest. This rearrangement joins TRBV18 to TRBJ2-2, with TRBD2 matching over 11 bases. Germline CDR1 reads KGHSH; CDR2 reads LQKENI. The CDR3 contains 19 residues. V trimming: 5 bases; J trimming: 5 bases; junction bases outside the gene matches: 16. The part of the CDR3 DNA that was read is TGTGCCAGCTCATCCAGGGTGCTAGCGGGAGGACTGGAGACCGGGGAG. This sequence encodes CASSSRVLAGGLETGE. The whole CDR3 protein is CASSSRVLAGGLETGELFF.

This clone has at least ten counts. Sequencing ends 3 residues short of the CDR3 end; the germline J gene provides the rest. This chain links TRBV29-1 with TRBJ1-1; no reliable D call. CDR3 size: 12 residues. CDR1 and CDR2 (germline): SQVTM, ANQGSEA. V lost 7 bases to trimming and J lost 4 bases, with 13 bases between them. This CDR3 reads CSGGLDGTEAFF. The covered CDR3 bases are TGCAGCGGAGGGTTAGATGGCACTGAA.

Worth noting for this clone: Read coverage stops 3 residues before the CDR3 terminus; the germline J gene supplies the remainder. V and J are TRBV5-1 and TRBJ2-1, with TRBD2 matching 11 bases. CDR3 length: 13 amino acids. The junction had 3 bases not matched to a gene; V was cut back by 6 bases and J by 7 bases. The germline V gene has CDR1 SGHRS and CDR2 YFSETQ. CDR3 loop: CASKLAGANEQFF. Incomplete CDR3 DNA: TGCGCCAGCAAACTAGCGGGAGCTAATGAG. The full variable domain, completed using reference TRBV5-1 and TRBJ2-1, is KAGVTQTPRYLIKTRGQQVTLSCSPISGHRSVSWYQQTPGQGLQFLFEYFSETQRNKGNFPGRFSGRQFSNSRSEMNVSTLELGDSALYLCASKLAGANEQFFGPGTRLTVL.

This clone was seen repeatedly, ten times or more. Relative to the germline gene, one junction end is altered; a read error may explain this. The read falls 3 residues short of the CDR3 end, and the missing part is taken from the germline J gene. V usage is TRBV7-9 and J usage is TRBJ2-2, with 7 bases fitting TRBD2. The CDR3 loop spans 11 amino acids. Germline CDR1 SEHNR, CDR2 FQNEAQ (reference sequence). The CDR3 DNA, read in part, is TGTGTCAGCGGGACTACCGGGGAG. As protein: CVSGTTGE. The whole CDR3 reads CVSGTTGELFF.

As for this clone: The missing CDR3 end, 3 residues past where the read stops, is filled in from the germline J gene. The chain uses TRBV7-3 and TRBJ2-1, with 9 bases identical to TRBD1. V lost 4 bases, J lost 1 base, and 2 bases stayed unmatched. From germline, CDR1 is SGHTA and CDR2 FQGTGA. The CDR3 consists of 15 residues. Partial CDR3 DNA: TGTGCCAGCAGCTCCGACAGGGGGTCCTACAATGAG. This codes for CASSSDRGSYNE. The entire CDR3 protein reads CASSSDRGSYNEQFF.

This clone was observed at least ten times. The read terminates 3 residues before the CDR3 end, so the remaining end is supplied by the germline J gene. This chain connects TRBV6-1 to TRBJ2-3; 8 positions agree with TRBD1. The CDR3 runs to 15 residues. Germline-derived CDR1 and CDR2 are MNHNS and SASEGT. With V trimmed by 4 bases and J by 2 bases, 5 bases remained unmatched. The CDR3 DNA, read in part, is TGTGCCAGCAGTGCAGGACAGGGAAACACAGATACG. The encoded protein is CASSAGQGNTDT. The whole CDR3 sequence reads CASSAGQGNTDTQYF.

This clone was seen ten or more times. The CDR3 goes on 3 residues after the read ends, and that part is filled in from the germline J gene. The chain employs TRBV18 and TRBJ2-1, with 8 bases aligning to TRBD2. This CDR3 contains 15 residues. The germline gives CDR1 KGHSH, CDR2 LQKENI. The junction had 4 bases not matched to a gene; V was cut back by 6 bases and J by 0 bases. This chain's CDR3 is CASSLAGISYNEQFF. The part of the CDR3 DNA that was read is TGTGCCAGCTCCTTAGCGGGGATCTCCTACAATGAG.

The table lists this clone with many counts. CDR3 bases read: TGTGCCAGCTCACCGCTGGAGGGGATACACGAG. Protein product: CASSPLEGIHE. The CDR3 as a whole reads CASSPLEGIHEQYF. The chain employs TRBV18 and TRBJ2-7; possible D gene TRBD2, 6 bases. The read comes to an end 3 residues before the CDR3 does, leaving the germline J gene to fill in the end. V lost 3 bases to trimming and J lost 5 bases, with 14 bases between them. CDR1 is KGHSH, CDR2 LQKENI, per germline. This CDR3 spans 14 amino acids.

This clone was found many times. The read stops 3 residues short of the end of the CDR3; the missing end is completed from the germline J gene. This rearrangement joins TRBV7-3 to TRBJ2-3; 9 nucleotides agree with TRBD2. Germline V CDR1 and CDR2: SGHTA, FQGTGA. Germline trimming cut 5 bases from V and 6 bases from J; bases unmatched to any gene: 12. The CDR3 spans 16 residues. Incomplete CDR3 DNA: TGTGCCAGCAGCCCCCTTGGAGCGGGAGGCCCGGATACG. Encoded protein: CASSPLGAGGPDT. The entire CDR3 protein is CASSPLGAGGPDTQYF.

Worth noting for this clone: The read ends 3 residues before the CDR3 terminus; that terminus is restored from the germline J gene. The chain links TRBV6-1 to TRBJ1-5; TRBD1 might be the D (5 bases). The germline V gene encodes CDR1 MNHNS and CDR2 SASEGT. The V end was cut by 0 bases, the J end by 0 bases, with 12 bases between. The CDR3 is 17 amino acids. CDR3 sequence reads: CASSEAGSTVSNQPQHF. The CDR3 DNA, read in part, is TGTGCCAGCAGTGAAGCGGGATCGACAGTTAGCAATCAGCCC.

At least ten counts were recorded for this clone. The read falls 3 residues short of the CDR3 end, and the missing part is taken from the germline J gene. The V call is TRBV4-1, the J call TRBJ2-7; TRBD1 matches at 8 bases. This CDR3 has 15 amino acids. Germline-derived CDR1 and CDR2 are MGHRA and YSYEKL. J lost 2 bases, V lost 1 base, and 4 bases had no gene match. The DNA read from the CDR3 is TGCGCCAGCAGCCAAGTTACAGGGGGTCCCTACGAG. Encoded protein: CASSQVTGGPYE. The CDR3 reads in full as CASSQVTGGPYEQYF.

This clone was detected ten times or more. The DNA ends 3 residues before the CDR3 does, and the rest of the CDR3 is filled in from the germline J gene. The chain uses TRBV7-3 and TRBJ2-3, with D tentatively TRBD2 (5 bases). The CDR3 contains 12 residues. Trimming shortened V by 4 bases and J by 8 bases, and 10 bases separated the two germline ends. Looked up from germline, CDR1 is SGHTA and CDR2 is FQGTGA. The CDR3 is CASSSARGTQYF. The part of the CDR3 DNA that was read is TGTGCCAGCAGCTCTGCCCGGGGTACG.

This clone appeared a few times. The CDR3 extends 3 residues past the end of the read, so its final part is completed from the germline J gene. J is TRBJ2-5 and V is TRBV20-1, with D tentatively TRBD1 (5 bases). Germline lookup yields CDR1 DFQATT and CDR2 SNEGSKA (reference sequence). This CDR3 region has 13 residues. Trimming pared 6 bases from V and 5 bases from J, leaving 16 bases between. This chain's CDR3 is CSARTSSRETQYF. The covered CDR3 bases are TGCAGTGCAAGGACATCTTCTCGGGAGACC.

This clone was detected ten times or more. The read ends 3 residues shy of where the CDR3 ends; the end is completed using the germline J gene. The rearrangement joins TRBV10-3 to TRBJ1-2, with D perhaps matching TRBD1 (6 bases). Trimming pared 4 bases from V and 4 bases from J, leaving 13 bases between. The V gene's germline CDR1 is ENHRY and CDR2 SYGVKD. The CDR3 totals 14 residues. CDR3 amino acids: CAISAVQGSYGYTF. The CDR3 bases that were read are TGTGCCATCAGTGCCGTACAGGGAAGCTATGGC.

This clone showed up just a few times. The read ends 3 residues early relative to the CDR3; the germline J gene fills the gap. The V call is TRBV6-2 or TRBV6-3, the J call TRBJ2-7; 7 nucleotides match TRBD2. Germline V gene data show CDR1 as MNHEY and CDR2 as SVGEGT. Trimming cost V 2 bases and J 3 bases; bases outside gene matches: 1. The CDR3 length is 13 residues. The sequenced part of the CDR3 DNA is TGTGCCAGCAGTTACGCTAGCGGCTACGAG. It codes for CASSYASGYE. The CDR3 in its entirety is CASSYASGYEQYF.

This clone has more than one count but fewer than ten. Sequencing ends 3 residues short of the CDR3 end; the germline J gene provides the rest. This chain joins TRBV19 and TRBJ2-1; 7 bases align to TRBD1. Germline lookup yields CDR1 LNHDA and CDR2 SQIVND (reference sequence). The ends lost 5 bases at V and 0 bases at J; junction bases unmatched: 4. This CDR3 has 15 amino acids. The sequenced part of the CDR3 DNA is TGTGCCAGTAGTTTGACAGGGAGCTCCTACAATGAG. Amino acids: CASSLTGSSYNE. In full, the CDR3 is CASSLTGSSYNEQFF.

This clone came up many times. The DNA read from the CDR3 is TGTGCCAGCTCACCTGACACGGCGGGCTACGAG. Amino acids: CASSPDTAGYE. In full, the CDR3 reads CASSPDTAGYEQYF. The rearrangement uses TRBV18 and TRBJ2-7; the D gene is possibly TRBD2 (5 bases). The read ends 3 residues early relative to the CDR3; the germline J gene fills the gap. The CDR3 sequence is 14 residues long. Germline CDR1 is KGHSH and CDR2 is LQKENI. Trimming pared 3 bases from V and 3 bases from J, leaving 12 bases between.

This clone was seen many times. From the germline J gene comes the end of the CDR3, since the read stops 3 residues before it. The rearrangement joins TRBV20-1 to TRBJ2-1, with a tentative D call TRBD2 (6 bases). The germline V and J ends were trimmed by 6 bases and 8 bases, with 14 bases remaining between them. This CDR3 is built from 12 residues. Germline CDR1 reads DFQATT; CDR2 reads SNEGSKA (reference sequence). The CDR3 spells CSARLVWYEQFF. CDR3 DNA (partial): TGCAGTGCGAGACTAGTTTGGTATGAG.

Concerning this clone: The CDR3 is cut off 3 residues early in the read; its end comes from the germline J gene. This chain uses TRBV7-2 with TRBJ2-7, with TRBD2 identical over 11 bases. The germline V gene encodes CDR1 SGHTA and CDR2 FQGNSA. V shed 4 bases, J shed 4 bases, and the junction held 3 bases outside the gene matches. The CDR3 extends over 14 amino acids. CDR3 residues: CASSSTSGTYEQYF. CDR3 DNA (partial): TGTGCCAGCAGCTCGACTAGCGGGACTTACGAG.